Reported below is one T cell receptor beta chain. Original analysis: Reference gene primer amplification yielded estimated nucleated cell counts. The protocol was immunoSEQ multiplex PCR, while the TCRdb copy is restricted to in-frame clones and leaves out a portion. V, J and clone size were drawn from that table, and D and trimming were deduced from the DNA. The sample contains some 170,000 clones, over 80% of which appear only once. This sample stems from a study of blood T cell repertoires in COVID-19. V was trimmed by 7 bases and J by 5 bases, leaving 7 bases between them. The CDR3 extends over 10 amino acids. Germline V gives CDR1 GTSNPN, CDR2 SVGIG (reference sequence).

V usage is TRBV30 and J usage is TRBJ2-3; D unresolved. Sequenced material: peripheral blood. The sequence came from a woman between 50 and 59 years old with acute or convalescent COVID-19. The CDR3 protein is CASGQDTQYF. CDR3 sequence (DNA): TGTGCCTCAGGCCAAGATACGCAGTATTTT.